This T cell receptor beta chain was identified in a study of T cell responses to AZD1222 COVID-19 vaccine. Study at large: Second-dose groups at about 4 or about 12 weeks were pooled. Study observations and caveats: Scientists sampled the repertoires only once the peak T cell response had passed.

To note about this clone: The target antigen is unknown.

Sequencing used immunoSEQ multiplex PCR; TCRdb keeps in-frame clones, though not all of them. The sample lists approximately 100,000 clones, approximately 89% seen once, with roughly 4.7% in the top ten. Germline CDR1 LNHDA, CDR2 SQIVND (reference sequence). The CDR3 totals 15 residues. V shed 5 bases, J shed 4 bases, and the junction held 10 bases outside the gene matches. The input for sequencing was peripheral blood, taken on day 0 of AZD1222 vaccination. V usage is TRBV19 and J usage is TRBJ2-7; 8 nucleotides line up with TRBD1. This sequence originates from an adult in good health. In nucleotides, the CDR3 is TGTGCCAGTAGTCGCCCGGGGCAGGGGGCGTACGAGCAGTACTTC. This gives the protein CASSRPGQGAYEQYF.